This T cell receptor beta chain was captured in a study of blood T cell repertoires in COVID-19. Looking at the study overall: From the United States, Italy and Spain came samples of acute and convalescent COVID-19. Sample material is recorded as cDNA or gDNA derived from T cells, B-cell-depleted T cells, or PBMCs.

Assay: immunoSEQ multiplex PCR; the TCRdb copy retains only in-frame clones and omits some. Among some 15,000 clones, more than 70% were seen once, and the ten largest hold 3% to 4%. With V trimmed by 3 bases and J by 2 bases, 2 bases remained unmatched. The CDR3 sequence is 14 residues long. Germline-derived CDR1 and CDR2 are WSHSY and SAAADI. The clonotype was recovered from a human donor in a cohort sampled during active COVID-19. Source material: peripheral blood. The chain is built from TRBV10-2 and TRBJ2-5, with 8 bases that match TRBD1. The CDR3 sequence is CASSDRGQQETQYF. The CDR3 coding sequence is TGCGCCAGCAGTGACAGGGGGCAACAAGAGACCCAGTACTTC.